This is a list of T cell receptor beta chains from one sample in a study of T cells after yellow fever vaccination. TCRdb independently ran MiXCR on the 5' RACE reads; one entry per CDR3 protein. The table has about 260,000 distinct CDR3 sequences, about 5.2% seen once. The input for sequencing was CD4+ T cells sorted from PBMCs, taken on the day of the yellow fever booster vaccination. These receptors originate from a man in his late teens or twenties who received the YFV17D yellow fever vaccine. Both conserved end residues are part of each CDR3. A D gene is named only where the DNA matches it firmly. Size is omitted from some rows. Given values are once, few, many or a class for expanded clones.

DNA: TGTGCCAGCAGCGTAGGTGGAGGATGGAACTCTGGGGCCAACGTCCTGACTTTC; CDR3: CASSVGGGWNSGANVLTF; V: TRBV9; J: TRBJ2-6; D: NA; size: few
DNA: TGTGCCAGCAGCCTGCGGGGAAGCCAAGAGACCCAGTACTTC; CDR3: CASSLRGSQETQYF; V: TRBV5-5; J: TRBJ2-5; D: NA; size: many
DNA: TGTGCCAGCAGAGCCGGGGGGGAACGCAATCAGCCCCAGCATTTT; CDR3: CASRAGGERNQPQHF; V: TRBV6-5; J: TRBJ1-5; D: NA; size: few
DNA: TGTGCCAGCAGCTTGCCAGAGAACTATGGCTACACCTTC; CDR3: CASSLPENYGYTF; V: TRBV5-4; J: TRBJ1-2; D: NA; size: NA
DNA: TGTGCCAGCACTAATCAGGGGACCATTTATGGCTACACCTTC; CDR3: CASTNQGTIYGYTF; V: TRBV12-3/TRBV12-4; J: TRBJ1-2; D: NA; size: NA
DNA: TGTGCCAGCAGCCCTGTCTCGGGGGGGCGGGATACGCAGTATTTT; CDR3: CASSPVSGGRDTQYF; V: TRBV5-5; J: TRBJ2-3; D: TRBD2; size: many
DNA: TGTGCCAGCAGCGCGACTAGGGGAGCAGATACGCAGTATTTT; CDR3: CASSATRGADTQYF; V: TRBV11-2; J: TRBJ2-3; D: NA; size: NA
DNA: TGTGCCATCAGTGCGGACAGACGTACTGAAGCTTTCTTT; CDR3: CAISADRRTEAFF; V: TRBV10-3; J: TRBJ1-1; D: NA; size: few
DNA: TGTGCCACCAGCAGCCTGGGGGCAGGACTAGAGACCCAGTACTTC; CDR3: CATSSLGAGLETQYF; V: TRBV15; J: TRBJ2-5; D: NA; size: NA
DNA: TGTGCCAGCAGCCGCACGACTGGAAACACCATATATTTT; CDR3: CASSRTTGNTIYF; V: TRBV7-3; J: TRBJ1-3; D: NA; size: NA
DNA: TGTGCCAGCAGCACGGATCTGAACACTGAAGCTTTCTTT; CDR3: CASSTDLNTEAFF; V: TRBV7-9; J: TRBJ1-1; D: NA; size: many
DNA: TGTGCCAGCAGCCCCTCGAATTGGAACACTGAAGCTTTCTTT; CDR3: CASSPSNWNTEAFF; V: TRBV12-3/TRBV12-4; J: TRBJ1-1; D: NA; size: many
DNA: TGTGCCAGCAGCCCCGGACGGCGGGTGGGCACCGGGGAGCTGTTTTTT; CDR3: CASSPGRRVGTGELFF; V: TRBV12-3/TRBV12-4; J: TRBJ2-2; D: NA; size: NA
DNA: TGCGCCAGCAGCCCGACAGTCACAGATACGCAGTATTTT; CDR3: CASSPTVTDTQYF; V: TRBV4-3; J: TRBJ2-3; D: NA; size: many
DNA: TGTGCCAGCAGCTCAGACACAAATTCACCCCTCCACTTT; CDR3: CASSSDTNSPLHF; V: TRBV7-2; J: TRBJ1-6; D: NA; size: NA
DNA: TGTGCCAGCAGCTTGGGGAGAGGGATATCCACTGAAGCTTTCTTT; CDR3: CASSLGRGISTEAFF; V: TRBV5-5; J: TRBJ1-1; D: NA; size: NA
DNA: TGTGCCAGCAGCTACTCGCCCCCCCCCTCACCCCTCCACTTT; CDR3: CASSYSPPPSPLHF; V: TRBV7-2; J: TRBJ1-6; D: NA; size: few
DNA: TGTGCCAGCAGCACCGGGACAGGCAACTCACCCCTCCACTTT; CDR3: CASSTGTGNSPLHF; V: TRBV7-3; J: TRBJ1-6; D: TRBD1; size: few
DNA: TGTGCCAGCAGTGACGGGACAGGGGAAAAACTGTTTTTT; CDR3: CASSDGTGEKLFF; V: TRBV2; J: TRBJ1-4; D: TRBD1; size: many
DNA: TGTGCCAGCTCACCCCGGGACGGAGCCTACGAGCAGTACTTC; CDR3: CASSPRDGAYEQYF; V: TRBV18; J: TRBJ2-7; D: NA; size: many
DNA: TGCGCCAGCAGCGTTGGTTACAGGGGTGACTATGGCTACACCTTC; CDR3: CASSVGYRGDYGYTF; V: TRBV5-1; J: TRBJ1-2; D: TRBD1; size: NA
DNA: TGTGCCAGCTCACCGCCTATTTACACTGAAGCTTTCTTT; CDR3: CASSPPIYTEAFF; V: TRBV18; J: TRBJ1-1; D: NA; size: few
DNA: TGCGCCAGCAGCCAAGGAAGTATCAGGCAAGAGACCCAGTACTTC; CDR3: CASSQGSIRQETQYF; V: TRBV4-3; J: TRBJ2-5; D: NA; size: few
DNA: TGTGCCAGTAGTATCTGGCAGGGGGACTACAATGAGCAGTTCTTC; CDR3: CASSIWQGDYNEQFF; V: TRBV19; J: TRBJ2-1; D: TRBD1; size: NA
DNA: TGCGCCTGCAGCTTGAGGGACTTCGCCAACGTCCTGACTTTC; CDR3: CACSLRDFANVLTF; V: TRBV5-1; J: TRBJ2-6; D: NA; size: NA
DNA: TGTGCCAGCAGCCAAGAATTGTATGGCTACACCTTC; CDR3: CASSQELYGYTF; V: TRBV4-2; J: TRBJ1-2; D: NA; size: many
DNA: TGTGCCAGCTCACCCAGTGGGACTAATGAAAAACTGTTTTTT; CDR3: CASSPSGTNEKLFF; V: TRBV18; J: TRBJ1-4; D: NA; size: few
DNA: TGTGCCAGCAGCCAAAGAGGTGGGGGTTCGGATACGCAGTATTTT; CDR3: CASSQRGGGSDTQYF; V: TRBV4-2; J: TRBJ2-3; D: NA; size: NA
DNA: TGTGCCAGCAACCGACTAGCGGGGTATGAGCAGTTCTTC; CDR3: CASNRLAGYEQFF; V: TRBV12-3/TRBV12-4; J: TRBJ2-1; D: TRBD2; size: many
DNA: TGTGCCAGCAGCTCCGACAGCTATGACGAGCAGTACTTC; CDR3: CASSSDSYDEQYF; V: TRBV5-6; J: TRBJ2-7; D: NA; size: NA
DNA: TGTGCCAGTAGTATATCCGGGGAAAGCTATAATTCACCCCTCCACTTT; CDR3: CASSISGESYNSPLHF; V: TRBV19; J: TRBJ1-6; D: NA; size: few
DNA: TGTGCCATCAGTGAGGTGGGGCGTGGGGCCAACGTCCTGACTTTC; CDR3: CAISEVGRGANVLTF; V: TRBV10-3; J: TRBJ2-6; D: NA; size: NA
DNA: TGTGCCAGCAGTTTAGCAGCCTACTACGAGCAGTACTTC; CDR3: CASSLAAYYEQYF; V: TRBV12-3/TRBV12-4; J: TRBJ2-7; D: NA; size: few
DNA: TGTGCCAGCACTAGTTTCGGGACTAGCGGGGGTCCGCCGGAGTATTTT; CDR3: CASTSFGTSGGPPEYF; V: TRBV7-8; J: TRBJ2-3; D: TRBD2; size: NA
DNA: TGCGCCAGCAGCCAAGCGGGGACCTCAAGAGCCACCATATATTTT; CDR3: CASSQAGTSRATIYF; V: TRBV4-1; J: TRBJ1-3; D: NA; size: NA
DNA: TGTGCCAGCATGGAGGGGCCCGGGACCCAGTACTTC; CDR3: CASMEGPGTQYF; V: TRBV2; J: TRBJ2-5; D: NA; size: NA
DNA: TGTGCCAGCACCTCGAGTCATTACACAGATACGCAGTATTTT; CDR3: CASTSSHYTDTQYF; V: TRBV7-2; J: TRBJ2-3; D: NA; size: NA
DNA: TGTGCCAGCAGTATAACGGGACAGAATGAAAAACTGTTTTTT; CDR3: CASSITGQNEKLFF; V: TRBV9; J: TRBJ1-4; D: TRBD1; size: NA
DNA: TGTGCCAGCAGCTTAAGCAGACCGACCTCTGGAAACACCATATATTTT; CDR3: CASSLSRPTSGNTIYF; V: TRBV7-8; J: TRBJ1-3; D: NA; size: NA
DNA: TGTGCCAGCAGCCCTACCCAATCTTTCCGGGACAGGCTCATGAACACTGAAGCTTTCTTT; CDR3: CASSPTQSFRDRLMNTEAFF; V: TRBV7-2; J: TRBJ1-1; D: TRBD1; size: few
DNA: TGCGCCAGCAGCCGGACAGGGGCCGGAGTGAGGTTCTTC; CDR3: CASSRTGAGVRFF; V: TRBV4-1; J: TRBJ2-1; D: TRBD1; size: few
DNA: TGTGCCAGCAGCTTAGGATCCAGGAGCACCGGGGAGCTGTTTTTT; CDR3: CASSLGSRSTGELFF; V: TRBV7-2; J: TRBJ2-2; D: NA; size: many
DNA: TGTGCCACTTGGGTCCGTAATGAAAAACTGTTTTTT; CDR3: CATWVRNEKLFF; V: TRBV28; J: TRBJ1-4; D: NA; size: NA
DNA: TGTGCCAGCAGTGAAGGGGCAGGGCCCCATGAAAAACTGTTTTTT; CDR3: CASSEGAGPHEKLFF; V: TRBV2; J: TRBJ1-4; D: NA; size: few
DNA: TGCGCCAGCAGCGAAATGAACACTGAAGCTTTCTTT; CDR3: CASSEMNTEAFF; V: TRBV5-1; J: TRBJ1-1; D: NA; size: NA